The 16 T cell receptor beta chains below were found in one sample sequenced in a study of vaccination effects on CD4 cells after COVID-19 (dated 2022 in TCRdb). No cognate antigen is known for these TCRs. In the ViraFEST assay, PBMC were stimulated with viral peptide pools, and TCR sequencing was then used to find antigen-specific CD4+ T cell clonotypes based on their expansion. After about 9 days of culture, CD4+ T cells were isolated with the EasySep CD4+ T cell isolation kit. Each participant received two doses of an mRNA SARS-CoV-2 vaccine, either BNT162b2 or mRNA-1273. The method was the immunoSEQ multiplex PCR assay. Held by TCRdb, this immuneACCESS table contains in-frame sequences only and omits some clones. Under half of the omission traces to an unresolved V gene where checked; the cause of the rest is unknown. The sample yields under 40,000 clones; around four fifths were counted once. Around 2% of the sample belongs to the ten largest clones.

The sequencing here drew on CD4+ T cells from PBMCs cultured with HCoV-NL63 spike peptides, taken after COVID-19 vaccination. The sample's cell subset or site, from its label and the paper: HCoV-NL63 spike overlapping peptide pool stimulation. These receptors were obtained from a human donor who received a COVID-19 vaccine. Some clones in this sample may be carry-over from other donors' samples.

This sequence joins TRBV7-8 and TRBJ1-3; D gene unclear. Germline CDR1 reads SGHVS; CDR2 reads FQNEAQ. Trimming removed 4 bases at V and 0 bases at J, with 7 bases between. The CDR3 extends over 14 amino acids. The CDR3 region is CASSSRLSGNTIYF. For the CDR3, the DNA is TGTGCCAGCAGCTCCAGACTCTCTGGAAACACCATATATTTT.

This clone was observed once. The chain links TRBV5-6 to TRBJ1-5; D unresolved. Trimming removed 5 bases at V and 3 bases at J, with 9 bases between. In germline, CDR1 is SGHDT, CDR2 YYEEEE. CDR3 length: 13 residues. The CDR3 nucleotides read TGTGCCAGCAGTCAGGATCCCAATCAGCCCCAGCATTTT. Encoded protein: CASSQDPNQPQHF.

The chain recombines TRBV6-5 with TRBJ1-4; D gene ambiguous. V shed 0 bases and J shed 0 bases, with 5 bases lying between them. Germline CDR1 is MNHEY and CDR2 is SVGAGI. The CDR3 runs 15 residues. This CDR3 is CASSYSGATNEKLFF. CDR3 nucleotide sequence: TGTGCCAGCAGTTACTCGGGTGCAACTAATGAAAAACTGTTTTTT.

The J gene is TRBJ2-1, the V gene TRBV6-5; D is ambiguous. CDR3 length: 14 residues. The V and J ends lost 5 bases and 0 bases respectively, with 8 bases between them. Germline-derived CDR1 and CDR2 are MNHEY and SVGAGI. The CDR3 protein is CASSPSGSYNEQFF. As DNA, the CDR3 is TGTGCCAGCAGTCCGTCCGGCTCCTACAATGAGCAGTTCTTC.

The chain uses TRBV11-2 and TRBJ1-1; D not resolved. This CDR3 contains 13 residues. CDR1 and CDR2 from the germline V gene are SGHAT and FQNNGV. Trimming removed 0 bases at V and 5 bases at J, with 7 bases between. The CDR3 DNA reads as TGTGCCAGCAGCTTAGATGTCAGGACTGAAGCTTTCTTT. Protein: CASSLDVRTEAFF.

The chain carries TRBV28 and TRBJ2-1; 9 bases match TRBD2. The V segment lost 3 bases and the J segment 6 bases; nucleotides outside the gene matches: 6. The CDR3 has 15 amino acids. CDR1 and CDR2 (germline): MDHEN, SYDVKM. CDR3 loop: CASSFRGGGANEQFF. Written as DNA, the CDR3 is TGTGCCAGCAGTTTCCGCGGGGGGGGCGCCAATGAGCAGTTCTTC.

The chain joins TRBV24-1 to TRBJ2-5; possible D gene TRBD1, 6 bases. The CDR3 consists of 15 residues. Germline CDR1 KGHDR, CDR2 SFDVKD. V lost 4 bases to trimming and J lost 0 bases, with 11 bases between them. CDR3 residues: CATSEPRGYQETQYF. In DNA, the CDR3 is TGTGCCACCAGTGAACCGAGGGGGTACCAAGAGACCCAGTACTTC.

The genes are TRBV7-2 and TRBJ2-4, with D perhaps TRBD2 (5 bases). The CDR3 spans 12 residues. V dropped 3 bases and J dropped 6 bases, with 6 bases sitting between them. Germline V gene lookup returns CDR1 SGHTA and CDR2 FQGNSA. CDR3 amino acids: CASSFEGNIQYF. The DNA of the CDR3 is TGTGCCAGCAGCTTCGAGGGAAACATTCAGTACTTC.

The rearrangement links TRBV29-1 to TRBJ2-3; possible D gene TRBD2, 6 bases. V dropped 3 bases and J dropped 1 base, with 14 bases sitting between them. The CDR3 spans 15 residues. Germline CDR1 is SQVTM and CDR2 is ANQGSEA. The CDR3 here is CSVDGARGGTDTQYF. The DNA of the CDR3 is TGCAGCGTTGACGGGGCGCGCGGGGGCACAGATACGCAGTATTTT.

CDR3 sequence (DNA): TGCGCCAGCAGGCCAGACAGGGCAAACACTGAAGCTTTCTTT. Translating gives CASRPDRANTEAFF. The chain carries TRBV5-1 and TRBJ1-1; 7 bases align to TRBD1. Germline lookup yields CDR1 SGHRS and CDR2 YFSETQ. The V segment lost 5 bases and the J segment 2 bases; nucleotides outside the gene matches: 6. This CDR3 spans 14 amino acids.

V and J are TRBV9 and TRBJ1-2; a weak D match, TRBD1 (5 bases). V was pared by 0 bases and J by 12 bases, with 18 bases between. The CDR3 spans 14 residues. Germline V gives CDR1 SGDLS, CDR2 YYNGEE. In DNA form, the CDR3 reads TGTGCCAGCAGCGTAGCCTGGGACGGTCGAGGGAACACCTTC. Translation: CASSVAWDGRGNTF.

The V gene is TRBV4-1, the J gene TRBJ1-3, with D unclear. The germline V gene encodes CDR1 MGHRA and CDR2 YSYEKL. The V gene lost 0 bases and the J gene lost 0 bases, with 9 bases spanning the gap. This CDR3 is 16 amino acids long. The CDR3 loop reads CASSQDHVISGNTIYF. The CDR3 DNA reads as TGCGCCAGCAGCCAAGATCACGTGATCTCTGGAAACACCATATATTTT.

This clone came up once. The rearrangement links TRBV24-1 to TRBJ1-5; possibly TRBD1 for D (5 bases). This CDR3 spans 15 amino acids. Germline V gene data show CDR1 as KGHDR and CDR2 as SFDVKD. Trimming stripped 4 bases from V and 4 bases from J, with 13 bases between. The CDR3 DNA reads as TGTGCCACCAGTGAAGGGTCGACAGAAAATCAGCCCCAGCATTTT. This gives the protein CATSEGSTENQPQHF.

This chain joins TRBV9 and TRBJ2-3; TRBD2 might be the D (6 bases). The CDR3 runs 14 residues. Trimming left V 0 bases short and J 4 bases short, with 9 bases between. The V gene's germline CDR1 is SGDLS and CDR2 YYNGEE. DNA of the CDR3: TGTGCCAGCAGCGTAGGGGGGGTCGCAGATACGCAGTATTTT. It is translated as CASSVGGVADTQYF.

V usage is TRBV28 and J usage is TRBJ1-2, with D unresolved. Trimming removed 3 bases at V and 4 bases at J, with 9 bases between. Germline values: CDR1 MDHEN, CDR2 SYDVKM. The CDR3 runs to 13 residues. In DNA form, the CDR3 reads TGTGCCAGCAGTTTTTCCGGGTTCTATGGCTACACCTTC. Translated, it gives CASSFSGFYGYTF.

The rearrangement links TRBV6-1 to TRBJ2-7; D is ambiguous. The CDR3 has 14 amino acids. Trimming pared 1 base from V and 4 bases from J, leaving 11 bases between. Germline V gene data show CDR1 as MNHNS and CDR2 as SASEGT. The CDR3 sequence is CASSEGGPGYEQYV. In DNA form, the CDR3 reads TGTGCCAGCAGTGAAGGAGGACCCGGGTACGAGCAGTACGTC.